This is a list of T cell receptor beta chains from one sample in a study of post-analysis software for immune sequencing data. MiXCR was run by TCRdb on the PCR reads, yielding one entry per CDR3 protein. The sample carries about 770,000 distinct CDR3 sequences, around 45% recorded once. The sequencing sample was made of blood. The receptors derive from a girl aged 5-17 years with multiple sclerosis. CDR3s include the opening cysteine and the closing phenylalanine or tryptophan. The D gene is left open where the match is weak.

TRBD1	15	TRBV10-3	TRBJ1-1	CAISVSGQGHTEAFF
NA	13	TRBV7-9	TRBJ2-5	CASSLRASGEQYF
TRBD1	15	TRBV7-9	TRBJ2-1	CASSLGTGGIAGQFF
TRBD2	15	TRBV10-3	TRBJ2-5	CATLKESGSGETQYF
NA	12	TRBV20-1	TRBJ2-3	CSATDWTDTQYF
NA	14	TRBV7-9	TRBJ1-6	CASSHQGTGSPLHF
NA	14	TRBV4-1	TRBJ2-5	CASSQVELEETQYF
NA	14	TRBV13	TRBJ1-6	CASSPPGQSSPLHF
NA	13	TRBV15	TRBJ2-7	CATSSGKTYEQYF
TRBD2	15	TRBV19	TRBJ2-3	CASSTGLAGADTQYF
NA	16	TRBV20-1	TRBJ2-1	CSARDRVGWGDNEQFF
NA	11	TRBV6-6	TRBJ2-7	CASSPYYEQYF
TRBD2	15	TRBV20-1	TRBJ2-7	CSARNSGRSLYEQYF
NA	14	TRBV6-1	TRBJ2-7	CASSEYGEVYEQYF
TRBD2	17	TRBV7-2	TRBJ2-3	CASSPKAGRASTDTQYF
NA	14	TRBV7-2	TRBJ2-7	CASRSGGQPYEQYF
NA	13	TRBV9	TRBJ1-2	CAGSVEDTYGYTF
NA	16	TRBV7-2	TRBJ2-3	CASSPQGTAGIDTQYF
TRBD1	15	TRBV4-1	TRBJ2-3	CASSQEDRGTDTQYF
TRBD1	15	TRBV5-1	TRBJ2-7	CATELSTGDTYEQYF